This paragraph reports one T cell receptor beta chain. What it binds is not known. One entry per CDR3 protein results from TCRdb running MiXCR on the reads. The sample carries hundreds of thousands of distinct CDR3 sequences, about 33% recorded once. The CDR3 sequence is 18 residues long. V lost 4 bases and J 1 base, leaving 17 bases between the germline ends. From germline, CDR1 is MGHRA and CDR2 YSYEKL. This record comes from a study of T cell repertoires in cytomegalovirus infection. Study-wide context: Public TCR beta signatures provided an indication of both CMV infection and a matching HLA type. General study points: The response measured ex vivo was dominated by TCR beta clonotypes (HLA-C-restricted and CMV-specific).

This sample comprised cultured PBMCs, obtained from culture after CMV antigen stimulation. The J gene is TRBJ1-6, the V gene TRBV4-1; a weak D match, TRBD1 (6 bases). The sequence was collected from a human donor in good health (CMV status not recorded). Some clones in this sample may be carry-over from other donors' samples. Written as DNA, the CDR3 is TGCGCCAGCAGCCCTGGGACACCTCAGGGATCCTATAATTCACCCCTCCACTTT. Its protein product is CASSPGTPQGSYNSPLHF.